These T cell receptor beta chains were read from a single sample in a study of immune evolution from preneoplasia to lung adenocarcinoma. Generated by immunoSEQ multiplex PCR, the TCRdb table keeps only in-frame clones and is missing some. In the table there are some 9,900 clones, approximately 78% of which are singletons. The sample was FFPE minimally invasive lung adenocarcinoma tissue. The receptors come from a person aged 70 to 80 with lung adenocarcinoma. Both conserved end residues are part of each CDR3. D genes are given only for firm matches. For some rows the clone size is stated as once, few or many, or as a class when expanded; others skip it.

d_call clone_size j_call v_call cdr3_nt cdr3_aa
. . TRBJ1-1 TRBV7-9 TGTGCCAGCAGCTTAGCTGGCGGTCCTAACACTGAAGCTTTCTTT CASSLAGGPNTEAFF
. . TRBJ2-3 TRBV21-1 TGTGCCAGCAGCAAAAGGACTCCTTATACAGATACGCAGTATTTT CASSKRTPYTDTQYF
TRBD1 . TRBJ2-2 TRBV28 TGTGCCAGCGGAAGGACAGGGGGCGGCGGGGAGCTGTTTTTT CASGRTGGGGELFF
TRBD2 . TRBJ2-5 TRBV6-1 TGTGCCAGCAGTGTCAGTAGCGGGGGGTCCCAAGAGACCCAGTACTTC CASSVSSGGSQETQYF
. few TRBJ1-6 TRBV19 TGTGCCAGTAGTATGGTTGGGGCCGGCAATTCACCCCTCCACTTT CASSMVGAGNSPLHF
TRBD1 . TRBJ1-2 TRBV5-4 TGTGCCAGCAGCTTGCCCCCAGGACAGGGGGCTTTTGATGGCTACACCTTC CASSLPPGQGAFDGYTF
. . TRBJ1-1 TRBV29-1 TGCAGCGTTCGGAGGACGGGGAACACTGAAGCTTTCTTT CSVRRTGNTEAFF
TRBD1 . TRBJ1-2 TRBV4-3 TGCGCCAGCAGCCAACCCGGACAGGGCGTACCCTATGGCTACACCTTC CASSQPGQGVPYGYTF
TRBD1 . TRBJ2-2 TRBV19 TGTGCCAGTAAGCGGTCGGGGACAGGGTCCACCGGGGAGCTGTTTTTT CASKRSGTGSTGELFF
. . TRBJ2-5 TRBV11-2 TGTGCCAGCAGTCGACGTAGATTACAAGAGACCCAGTACTTC CASSRRRLQETQYF
TRBD1 . TRBJ2-1 TRBV5-1 TGCGCCAGCAGCTTAGGGGGGACAGGGATAATCAATGAGCAGTTCTTC CASSLGGTGIINEQFF
. . TRBJ1-1 TRBV18 TGTGCCAGCTCACCATCGTCCCCTCCGGGCACTGAAGCTTTCTTT CASSPSSPPGTEAFF
TRBD1 . TRBJ1-5 TRBV9 TGTGCCAGCAGCGCCGGGACAGGGGGTCAGCCCCAGCATTTT CASSAGTGGQPQHF
. . TRBJ2-3 TRBV27 TGTGCCAGCAGGGCCGCCGGGACCCCCGGTAGGGATACGCAGTATTTT CASRAAGTPGRDTQYF
. . TRBJ2-7 TRBV14 TGTGCCAGCAGCCAGGTAGGGGCAGGGGCAGTCGAGCAGTACTTC CASSQVGAGAVEQYF
. once TRBJ2-3 TRBV7-2 TGTGCCAGCAGACCACCCTCACCCACAGATACGCAGTATTTT CASRPPSPTDTQYF
. . TRBJ2-1 TRBV7-6 TGTGCCAGCAGCCGAAATTTCAATGAGCAGTTCTTC CASSRNFNEQFF
. once TRBJ2-2 TRBV5-5 TGTGCCAGCAGCTTGATGGAGCGACAGAACACCGGGGAGCTGTTTTTT CASSLMERQNTGELFF
TRBD2 . TRBJ2-3 TRBV4-1 TGCGCCAGCAGCCAAGCCCTAGCGGGAGGTATCGCAGATACGCAGTATTTT CASSQALAGGIADTQYF
. . TRBJ2-7 TRBV20-1 TGCAGTGCCCTTTCCACCTACGAGCAGTACTTC CSALSTYEQYF
. . TRBJ1-1 TRBV7-8 TGTGCCAGCAGCTTAGGGCGGCATGAAGCTTTCTTT CASSLGRHEAFF
. . TRBJ2-3 TRBV7-3 TGTGCCAGCAGCTCTTACTTCATGGATACGCAGTATTTT CASSSYFMDTQYF
. . TRBJ2-1 TRBV11-1 TGTGCCAGCAGCTTAGACAGATCTGGTGAGCAGTTCTTC CASSLDRSGEQFF
. . TRBJ1-1 TRBV29-1 TGCAGCGTGGCTATGCTTCAAGCTTTCTTT CSVAMLQAFF
. . TRBJ2-3 TRBV1 TGCACCAGCAGCCAAGATGGCAAGGACTCAGGGTCGACAGATACGCAGTATTTT CTSSQDGKDSGSTDTQYF
. . TRBJ1-2 TRBV11-1 TGTGCCAGCAGCCCCTGGCGAACTGCGGGGGGCGGCGGCTACACCTTC CASSPWRTAGGGGYTF
TRBD2 . TRBJ2-3 TRBV19 TGTGCCAGTAGTACCTCTAGCGGGAGGGGTCCAGATACGCAGTATTTT CASSTSSGRGPDTQYF
. few TRBJ1-2 TRBV9 TGTGCCAGCAGCCGAAATCAGGGGACCTATGGCTACACCTTC CASSRNQGTYGYTF
. . TRBJ1-1 TRBV6-6 TGCATGACTCGGATGAACACTGAAGCTTTCTTT CMTRMNTEAFF
. . TRBJ1-4 TRBV2 TGTGCCAGCAGTGAAGGACAGTGGAGGAAGGAAAAACTGTTTTTT CASSEGQWRKEKLFF
. . TRBJ2-5 TRBV9 TGTGCCAGCAGCCCCGGGGTAGGCTCCGAAGAGACCCAGTACTTC CASSPGVGSEETQYF
. few TRBJ2-7 TRBV28 TGTGCCAGCAGGTGGACGCCCAACGCAGATAGCGAGCAGTACTTC CASRWTPNADSEQYF
TRBD1 . TRBJ1-4 TRBV18 TGTGCCAGCTCTCCGGGACAGGGTAATGAAAAACTGTTTTTT CASSPGQGNEKLFF
. . TRBJ1-1 TRBV20-1 TGCAGTGCAAGCCAGGACACTGAAGCTTTCTTT CSASQDTEAFF
TRBD1 . TRBJ1-6 TRBV19 TGTGCCAGTAGTATCTTGGTACAGGGGGCGTCACCCCTCCACTTT CASSILVQGASPLHF
. . TRBJ1-2 TRBV7-9 TGTGCCAGCAGCTCAGAATGGGGTGTGGATGGCTACACCTTC CASSSEWGVDGYTF
. few TRBJ2-1 TRBV25-1 TGTGCCAGCAGTCCACAGAGTGAGCAGTTCTTC CASSPQSEQFF
TRBD1 . TRBJ2-7 TRBV4-1 TGCGCCAGCAGCCACGGGGACAGGCCTGCCTCTTACGAGCAGTACTTC CASSHGDRPASYEQYF
. . TRBJ1-1 TRBV28 TGTGCCAGCAGCCTCGAAAGGGGCGGTCAGAACACTGAAGCTTTCTTT CASSLERGGQNTEAFF
. . TRBJ2-1 TRBV7-3 TGTGCCAGCAGCTTGGGACCCACCTACAATGAGCAGTTCTTC CASSLGPTYNEQFF
. . TRBJ1-2 TRBV19 TGTGCCAGTAGTATAAAGGTAGACTATGGCTACACCTTC CASSIKVDYGYTF
TRBD2 . TRBJ2-7 TRBV7-9 TGTGCCAGCAGCTTAGACGCTAGCGGGAGCTCGGGTGAGCAGTACTTC CASSLDASGSSGEQYF
. . TRBJ1-2 TRBV7-2 TGTGCCAGCAGTTTCTATCTCGAGAACTATGGCTACACCTTC CASSFYLENYGYTF
. . TRBJ1-2 TRBV7-2 TGTGCCAGCAGCTCGCTCGGGGGCGCCTATGGCTACACCTTC CASSSLGGAYGYTF
. . TRBJ2-1 TRBV7-9 TGTGCCAGCAGCTTAGGAGCAGGGTTCCGCAATGAGCAGTTCTTC CASSLGAGFRNEQFF